This TCR beta chain was retrieved from a study of spatial heterogeneity in lung cancer. Time point indicated: sample taken at primary tumor resection. About 73 TRACERx patients with early, untreated non-small cell lung cancer donated samples. Sequencing covered unsorted whole RNA taken from tumor, nontumor lung or frozen PBMC. Each TCR cDNA molecule bore a unique molecular identifier. MiXCR, run by TCRdb on the 5' RACE reads, gives a single entry per CDR3 protein. Of over 10,000 distinct CDR3 sequences in the sample, approximately 5.6% were seen once. This clonotype has ten or more counts. Its antigen is still unknown. Because this beta chain is a stray read in a library intended to capture alpha chains, its abundance should not be given much weight. Study-wide points: Counts of expanded intratumoral alpha and beta TCRs tracked tumor mutation counts. Coverage estimated for tumor T cells reached roughly 7% for alpha chains and roughly 13% for beta chains.

The material sequenced was lung tumor tissue, taken at surgery. The receptor comes from a female donor with early-stage non-small cell lung cancer.

The CDR3 reads CASSLGRQGGAYGYTF. The CDR3 DNA reads TGTGCCAGCAGCTTAGGACGCCAGGGTGGTGCCTATGGCTACACCTTC. V and J are TRBV11-2 and TRBJ1-2; a weak D match, TRBD1 (5 bases). Germline assignment: CDR1 SGHAT and CDR2 FQNNGV. Trimming pared 1 base from V and 4 bases from J, leaving 16 bases between. This CDR3 has 16 residues. Filled out from reference TRBV11-2 and TRBJ1-2, the complete variable domain reads EAGVAQSPRYKIIEKRQSVAFWCNPISGHATLYWYQQILGQGPKLLIQFQNNGVVDDSQLPKDRFSAERLKGVDSTLKIQPAKLEDSAVYLCASSLGRQGGAYGYTFGSGTRLTVV.